This T cell receptor beta chain came from a study of blood T cell repertoires in COVID-19. Germline loops: CDR1 LGHDT, CDR2 YNNKEL (reference sequence). J was trimmed by 4 bases and V by 6 bases; bases with no gene match: 5. CDR3 length: 13 residues. The data were produced by immunoSEQ multiplex PCR, yet TCRdb's version contains in-frame clones alone and is incomplete. The table lists fewer than 250,000 clones, 80% to 90% of them singletons. J is TRBJ1-1 and V is TRBV3-1 (or the pseudogene TRBV3-2); 7 bases are shared with TRBD1. The sequenced sample was PBMCs or T cells enriched from blood (not recorded which). This TCR was sampled from a woman aged 50 to 65 who had been exposed to COVID-19. DNA of the CDR3: TGTGCCAGCAGGCCGACAGGGCCCACTGAAGCTTTCTTT. As protein: CASRPTGPTEAFF.